The clone carrying this TCR beta chain was counted only a few times. Its cognate antigen is unknown. Treatment in this sample: approximately nine-day PBMC culture with coronavirus spike peptide pools or control peptides (ViraFEST assay). The unexposed donor provided CD4+ T cells, which were taken before the COVID-19 pandemic (2011-2018). Peptide-pool expansion of antigen-specific T cells preceded TCR sequencing in ViraFEST. Negative selection recovered the CD4+ T cells once they had spent 10 days in culture. Sequenced with the Oncomine TCR Beta short-read assay was DNA taken from cultured CD4+ T cells. One entry per CDR3 protein results from TCRdb running MiXCR on the PCR reads. In the table there are roughly 6,100 distinct CDR3 sequences, just under 50% of which are singletons. These data are taken from a study of vaccination and CD4 T cells after COVID-19. Study as a whole: Each participant was administered two doses of a vaccine, which was either BNT162b2 or mRNA-1273. Stimulation of cells relied on overlapping spike peptides derived from SARS-CoV-2, HCoV-NL63, HCoV-OC43 and HCoV-229E.

Sequencing was performed on CD4+ T cells from blood, cultured in vitro. The receptor comes from a human donor in good health.

The CDR3 bases are TGTGCCAGCAGTGAGCATCTGAACACTGAAGCTTTCTTT. Translating gives CASSEHLNTEAFF. This chain joins TRBV6-1 and TRBJ1-1; D remains ambiguous. The V gene lost 3 bases and the J gene lost 0 bases, with 5 bases spanning the gap. Germline V gene lookup returns CDR1 MNHNS and CDR2 SASEGT. The CDR3 totals 13 residues.